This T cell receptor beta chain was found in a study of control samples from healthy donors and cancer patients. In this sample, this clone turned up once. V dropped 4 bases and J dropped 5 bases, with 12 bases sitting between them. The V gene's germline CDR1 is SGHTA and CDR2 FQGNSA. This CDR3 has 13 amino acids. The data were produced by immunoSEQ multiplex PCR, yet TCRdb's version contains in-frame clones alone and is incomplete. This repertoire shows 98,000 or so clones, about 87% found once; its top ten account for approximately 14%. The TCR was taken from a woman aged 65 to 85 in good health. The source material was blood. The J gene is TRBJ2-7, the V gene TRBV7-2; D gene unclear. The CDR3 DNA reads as TGTGCCAGCAGCTCCAGGTCTGGGAACGAGCAGTACTTC. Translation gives CASSSRSGNEQYF.